The next 30 T cell receptor beta chains were all read from a single sample in a study of technical replicates of blood from four donors. Assay: immunoSEQ multiplex PCR; the TCRdb copy retains only in-frame clones and omits some. In the table there are around 79,000 clones, over 90% of which are singletons. The sample consisted of T cells isolated from PBMCs. The receptor source for this set is a human donor in good health.

This sequence joins TRBV6-1 and TRBJ1-4; tentatively, D is TRBD1 (5 bases). V dropped 4 bases and J dropped 2 bases, with 11 bases sitting between them. Germline CDR1 MNHNS, CDR2 SASEGT. The CDR3 is 15 residues long. The CDR3 DNA reads as TGTGCCAGCAGTGCGCTAGGGGCGACTAATGAAAAACTGTTTTTT. As protein: CASSALGATNEKLFF.

CDR3 in DNA: TGTGCCAGCGCGGGTACCGGGACAGGGCCTGATACGCAGTATTTT. This translates into CASAGTGTGPDTQYF. The chain carries TRBV2 and TRBJ2-3; 9 bases line up with TRBD1. CDR1 SNHLY and CDR2 FYNNEI come from the germline V gene. The CDR3 sequence is 15 residues long. V trimming: 8 bases; J trimming: 6 bases; junction bases outside the gene matches: 12.

The J gene is TRBJ1-1, the V gene TRBV6-5; 9 nucleotides match TRBD1. The CDR3 spans 15 residues. Germline CDR1 MNHEY, CDR2 SVGAGI. V lost 4 bases to trimming and J lost 7 bases; unmatched junction nucleotides: 10. The CDR3 DNA reads as TGTGCCAGCAGTTTATCCGGGACAGGGATAGTTGAAGCTTTCTTT. As protein: CASSLSGTGIVEAFF.

The chain is built from TRBV6-1 and TRBJ2-7, with 7 bases identical to TRBD1. Germline assignment: CDR1 MNHNS and CDR2 SASEGT. V lost 6 bases to trimming and J lost 4 bases; unmatched junction nucleotides: 9. The length of the CDR3 is 14 residues. The CDR3 sequence: CASSLGQLSYEQYF. CDR3 in DNA: TGTGCCAGCAGCCTGGGACAGCTTTCTTACGAGCAGTACTTC.

This sequence joins TRBV4-3 and TRBJ2-7; TRBD2 matches 10 bases. V lost 0 bases and J lost 7; bases outside the gene matches: 9. The CDR3 spans 16 residues. The germline CDR1 and CDR2 sequences are LGHNA and YSLEER. DNA for the CDR3: TGCGCCAGCAGCCAAGATTGGCTAGCGGGAGAGGAGGAGCAGTACTTC. It is translated as CASSQDWLAGEEEQYF.

This rearrangement joins TRBV4-1 to TRBJ2-7, with 7 bases lining up with TRBD2. Germline CDR1 and CDR2: MGHRA and YSYEKL. The CDR3 spans 13 residues. V lost 4 bases, J lost 2 bases, and 2 bases stayed unmatched. The CDR3 DNA sequence: TGCGCCAGCAGCCCAGGACTAGCCTACGAGCAGTACTTC. As protein: CASSPGLAYEQYF.

The rearrangement joins TRBV2 to TRBJ2-3; D perhaps matches TRBD2 (7 bases). Germline loops: CDR1 SNHLY, CDR2 FYNNEI. V lost 8 bases, J lost 3 bases, and 21 bases lay in between. This CDR3 is built from 16 residues. The CDR3 DNA is TGTGCCAGCGAGCTCGCTAGCGGAGGGGGAACAGATACGCAGTATTTT. This sequence encodes CASELASGGGTDTQYF.

This chain uses TRBV15 with TRBJ2-5, with 9 bases that match TRBD1. V lost 5 bases and J lost 1; bases outside the gene matches: 5. Germline V gives CDR1 LNHNV, CDR2 YYDKDF (reference sequence). The CDR3 has 15 residues. The CDR3: CATSLGTGFQETQYF. CDR3 in DNA: TGTGCCACCAGCCTAGGGACAGGGTTCCAAGAGACCCAGTACTTC.

The chain couples TRBV30 to TRBJ2-7; 11 positions match TRBD1. Germline V gene sequence: CDR1 GTSNPN, CDR2 SVGIG (reference sequence). The CDR3 totals 14 residues. The trim removed 2 bases at V and 6 bases at J, leaving 6 bases unmatched. CDR3: CAWSSRDRGVEQYF. In DNA, the CDR3 is TGTGCCTGGAGTTCCCGGGACAGGGGGGTCGAGCAGTACTTC.

The chain has TRBV19 and TRBJ2-1, with D unresolved. Trimming removed 3 bases at V and 3 bases at J, with 12 bases between. The CDR3 consists of 15 residues. Germline-derived CDR1 and CDR2 are LNHDA and SQIVND (reference sequence). The CDR3 sequence: CASSIAGTSYNEQFF. CDR3 nucleotide sequence: TGTGCCAGTAGTATTGCCGGTACGAGCTACAATGAGCAGTTCTTC.

J is TRBJ2-1 and V is TRBV6-6; 9 bases align to TRBD2. The CDR3 spans 15 residues. Germline V lookup: CDR1 MNHNY, CDR2 SVGAGI (reference sequence). J gave up 8 bases and V 3 bases, and 8 bases lay outside the gene matches. The chain's CDR3 is CASSYGGRAGDEQFF. CDR3 sequence (DNA): TGTGCCAGCAGTTATGGCGGGAGGGCAGGCGATGAGCAGTTCTTC.

This clone was seen once. The chain combines TRBV2 with TRBJ2-7; D may be TRBD1 (6 bases). This CDR3 comprises 13 residues. Germline V gene lookup returns CDR1 SNHLY and CDR2 FYNNEI. The V end was cut by 10 bases, the J end by 2 bases, with 15 bases between. The chain's CDR3 is CATRRTVAYEQYF. The CDR3 DNA is TGTGCCACTCGGCGGACAGTCGCCTACGAGCAGTACTTC.

The chain links TRBV5-8 to TRBJ2-2; the D gene is possibly TRBD2 (5 bases). With 5 bases removed from V and 3 bases from J, the gap between germline ends came to 8 bases. CDR1 is SGHTS, CDR2 YDEGEE, per germline. The CDR3 loop spans 13 amino acids. The chain's CDR3 is CASRDLYTGELFF. In DNA form, the CDR3 reads TGTGCCAGCAGGGACTTATACACCGGGGAGCTGTTTTTT.

The rearrangement joins TRBV7-2 to TRBJ1-3; the match to TRBD1 covers 7 bases. This CDR3 comprises 15 residues. Looked up from germline, CDR1 is SGHTA and CDR2 is FQGNSA. The V segment lost 6 bases and the J segment 2 bases; nucleotides outside the gene matches: 7. The CDR3 DNA reads TGTGCCAGCAGGCGAGAGGGGGCGGCTGGAAACACCATATATTTT. It translates to CASRREGAAGNTIYF.

This clone was counted a few times. The chain has TRBV10-3 and TRBJ2-1, with 10 bases matching TRBD2. The junction had 0 bases not matched to a gene; V was cut back by 4 bases and J by 3 bases. The CDR3 is 14 amino acids. Germline V lookup: CDR1 ENHRY, CDR2 SYGVKD. The CDR3 loop is CAISGTSGYNEQFF. The DNA of the CDR3 is TGTGCCATCAGTGGGACTAGCGGCTACAATGAGCAGTTCTTC.

J is TRBJ2-7 and V is TRBV6-1, with 7 nucleotides matching TRBD1. V shed 3 bases, J shed 1 base, and the junction held 12 bases outside the gene matches. The CDR3 loop spans 17 amino acids. Germline V gives CDR1 MNHNS, CDR2 SASEGT. The chain's CDR3 is CASSDDRAGPTSYEQYF. Written as DNA, the CDR3 is TGTGCCAGCAGTGACGACAGGGCAGGACCAACATCCTACGAGCAGTACTTC.

This rearrangement joins TRBV30 to TRBJ1-5; possibly TRBD1 for D (5 bases). Germline CDR1 and CDR2: GTSNPN and SVGIG (reference sequence). The CDR3 extends over 16 amino acids. The V end lost 7 bases, the J end lost 0 bases, and 19 bases lay between the germline ends. CDR3 residues: CAYNRAAGGSNQPQHF. In nucleotides, the CDR3 is TGTGCCTATAATAGGGCAGCCGGGGGTAGCAATCAGCCCCAGCATTTT.

The chain has TRBV5-4 and TRBJ2-7; D remains ambiguous. Germline V lookup: CDR1 SGHNT, CDR2 YYREEE (reference sequence). V was shortened by 1 base and J by 4 bases, with 9 bases between the two germline ends. The CDR3 totals 13 residues. CDR3 coding DNA: TGTGCCAGCAGCTTGTTGGAGCCTTACGAGCAGTACTTC. Protein: CASSLLEPYEQYF.

The chain has TRBV5-4 and TRBJ2-3; D might be TRBD1 (6 bases). The CDR3 covers 13 residues. Germline values: CDR1 SGHNT, CDR2 YYREEE (reference sequence). The V end lost 2 bases, the J end lost 4 bases, and 8 bases lay between the germline ends. The CDR3 sequence is CASSLQGSDTQYF. The CDR3 region has the DNA TGTGCCAGCAGCTTACAGGGATCAGATACGCAGTATTTT.

The rearrangement links TRBV28 to TRBJ2-2; TRBD2 might be the D (6 bases). The V end was cut by 3 bases, the J end by 7 bases, with 15 bases between. Germline CDR1 MDHEN, CDR2 SYDVKM. The CDR3 is 15 residues long. The CDR3 coding sequence is TGTGCCAGCAGTTTGAACGAGGTCGGGAGCGGGGAGCTGTTTTTT. It is translated as CASSLNEVGSGELFF. Looking up the rest from reference TRBV28 and TRBJ2-2 gives the full variable domain: DVKVTQSSRYLVKRTGEKVFLECVQDMDHENMFWYRQDPGLGLRLIYFSYDVKMKEKGDIPEGYSVSREKKERFSLILESASTNQTSMYLCASSLNEVGSGELFFGEGSRLTVL.

This clone was counted once. This chain connects TRBV19 to TRBJ2-7; 7 bases map to TRBD1. V dropped 2 bases and J dropped 2; count of bases not matched to a gene: 9. Germline V gives CDR1 LNHDA, CDR2 SQIVND (reference sequence). There are 16 residues in the CDR3. The CDR3: CASSIFRDSLAYEQYF. The CDR3 DNA follows: TGTGCCAGTAGTATATTTCGGGACAGTCTAGCCTACGAGCAGTACTTC. Using reference TRBV19 and TRBJ2-7 for the parts outside the CDR3, the full variable domain is DGGITQSPKYLFRKEGQNVTLSCEQNLNHDAMYWYRQDPGQGLRLIYYSQIVNDFQKGDIAEGYSVSREKKESFPLTVTSAQKNPTAFYLCASSIFRDSLAYEQYFGPGTRLTVT.

The gene calls are TRBV13 and TRBJ2-1; D is possibly TRBD2 (5 bases). Per the germline V gene, CDR1 is PRHDT and CDR2 is FYEKMQ (reference sequence). V lost 3 bases and J lost 8, with 8 bases in between. The CDR3 length is 12 residues. CDR3 bases: TGTGCCAGCAGCTTCTCCGGGGATGAGCAGTTCTTC. Translated, it gives CASSFSGDEQFF.

The chain joins TRBV2 to TRBJ1-5, with 8 nucleotides matching TRBD1. The CDR3 sequence is 15 residues long. The trim removed 6 bases at V and 7 bases at J, leaving 11 bases unmatched. Germline CDR1 SNHLY, CDR2 FYNNEI. The DNA for the CDR3 is TGTGCCAGCAGCCCCCGGACAGGGAGGGACCAGCCCCAGCATTTT. Its translation: CASSPRTGRDQPQHF.

V and J are TRBV5-1 and TRBJ2-5; D gene uncertain. V was pared by 1 base and J by 5 bases, with 15 bases between. Germline assignment: CDR1 SGHRS and CDR2 YFSETQ. The CDR3 is made up of 15 amino acids. CDR3 in amino acids: CASSLSERIMETQYF. CDR3 DNA: TGCGCCAGCAGCTTGTCCGAGCGTATCATGGAGACCCAGTACTTC.

J is TRBJ2-3 and V is TRBV28; possible D gene TRBD1, 5 bases. This CDR3 is built from 15 residues. The germline V gene encodes CDR1 MDHEN and CDR2 SYDVKM. V was shortened by 6 bases and J by 1 base, with 14 bases between the two germline ends. The CDR3 coding sequence is TGTGCCAGCAGCAAGGGGCGGTTGGGCACAGATACGCAGTATTTT. Translated, it gives CASSKGRLGTDTQYF.

The chain has TRBV14 and TRBJ2-2, with D perhaps TRBD1 (6 bases). This CDR3 is 16 amino acids long. CDR1 is SGHDN and CDR2 is FVKESK in the germline V gene. V lost 1 base and J lost 1, with 10 bases in between. The CDR3: CASSQGWGQNTGELFF. The CDR3 coding sequence is TGTGCCAGCAGCCAAGGGTGGGGGCAGAACACCGGGGAGCTGTTTTTT.

The genes are TRBV5-1 and TRBJ1-2; 7 nucleotides line up with TRBD1. The ends lost 1 base at V and 6 bases at J; junction bases unmatched: 9. From germline, CDR1 is SGHRS and CDR2 YFSETQ. The CDR3 spans 15 residues. The CDR3 spells CASSLIPGGEDGYTF. CDR3 DNA: TGCGCCAGCAGCTTGATTCCAGGGGGTGAGGATGGCTACACCTTC.

This clone turned up a few times. This chain joins TRBV10-3 and TRBJ2-2; 11 bases are shared with TRBD2. Trimming removed 4 bases from V and 6 bases from J; junction bases left unmatched: 13. Germline CDR1 and CDR2: ENHRY and SYGVKD. The CDR3 is 18 amino acids. In nucleotides, the CDR3 is TGTGCCATCAGTGGGAGTAGCGGGAGGGGTGCCGATGCCGGGGAGCTGTTTTTT. Encoded protein: CAISGSSGRGADAGELFF.

The CDR3 here is CASTLAGGNNEQFF. The CDR3 nucleotides are TGTGCCAGCACCCTAGCGGGAGGAAACAATGAGCAGTTCTTC. This chain joins TRBV27 and TRBJ2-1, with TRBD2 identical over 11 bases. Germline V gives CDR1 MNHEY, CDR2 SMNVEV (reference sequence). V gave up 7 bases and J gave up 5 bases; unmatched junction bases: 4. This CDR3 comprises 14 residues.

This chain connects TRBV7-9 to TRBJ2-5; D gene unclear. The CDR3 is 13 residues long. V lost 2 bases and J lost 2, with 6 bases in between. Germline CDR1 is SEHNR and CDR2 is FQNEAQ (reference sequence). CDR3 in amino acids: CASSLSKQETQYF. In nucleotides, the CDR3 is TGTGCCAGCAGCTTATCTAAACAAGAGACCCAGTACTTC.